The T cell receptor beta chain described here comes from a study of blood T cells in healthy people across ages. Next came a second PCR, run for about 7 to 12 cycles, which used a sample-barcoded 5' primer along with a J-beta primer mix. Each cDNA molecule carried a tag from a template-switch adaptor that contained 12 random nucleotides. From the 5' RACE reads, TCRdb called clonotypes with MiXCR, one entry per CDR3 protein. Of about 1.4 million distinct CDR3 sequences listed, approximately 59% are singletons. Concerning this clonotype: The antigen is unknown.

General study results and limits: Expanded clonotype shifts may have been confounded, as the donors had an unknown CMV status. TCR beta diversity tracked closely with naive T cell percentage.

The CDR3 length is 15 residues. In germline, CDR1 is SGHVS, CDR2 FNYEAQ. The germline V and J ends were trimmed by 5 bases and 3 bases, with 13 bases remaining between them. Donors were systemically healthy Caucasian individuals from Russia aged roughly 6 to 100 years. This chain links TRBV7-6 with TRBJ1-4; no definite D call. Sequencing was done on a sample of blood. The receptor comes from a man aged 18 to 30 in good health. The CDR3 DNA is TGTGCCAGCAGCGAGAGGGTAACCTCTAATGAAAAACTGTTTTTT. It codes for CASSERVTSNEKLFF.